This T cell receptor (beta chain) originates from a study of blood T cell repertoires in COVID-19. At the level of the study: Italy, Spain and the United States were the sources of the convalescent and acute COVID-19 samples. PBMCs, B-cell-depleted T cells, or T cells were the source of the cDNA or gDNA that made up the material.

The CDR3 is made up of 12 amino acids. V was pared by 4 bases and J by 4 bases, with 3 bases of the junction left unmatched. The V gene's germline CDR1 is SQVTM and CDR2 ANQGSEA. In the source study's methods: Reference gene primer amplification in the assay estimated nucleated cell counts. Sequencing was performed with immunoSEQ multiplex PCR; in TCRdb, only in-frame clones are kept and a portion is missing. V, J and clone size are those of that table, while D and trimming were read from the DNA. The sample carries a few hundred thousand clones, approximately 86% recorded once. Sequences were obtained from peripheral blood. The TCR originated in a woman aged 25 to 45 who had recovered from COVID-19. The genes are TRBV29-1 and TRBJ2-7, with 8 bases matching TRBD1. The CDR3 here is CSVGQGSYEQYF. For the CDR3, the DNA is TGCAGCGTTGGACAGGGGAGTTACGAGCAGTACTTC.